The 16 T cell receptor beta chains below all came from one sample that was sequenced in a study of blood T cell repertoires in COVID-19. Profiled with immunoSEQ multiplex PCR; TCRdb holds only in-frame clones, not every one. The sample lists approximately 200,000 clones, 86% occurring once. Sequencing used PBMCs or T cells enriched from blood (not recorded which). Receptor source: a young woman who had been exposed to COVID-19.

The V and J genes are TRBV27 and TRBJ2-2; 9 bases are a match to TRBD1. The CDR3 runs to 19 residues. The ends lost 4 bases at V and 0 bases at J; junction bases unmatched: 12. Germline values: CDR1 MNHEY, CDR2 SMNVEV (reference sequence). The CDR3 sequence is CASSYHPDRGEANTGELFF. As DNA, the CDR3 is TGTGCCAGCAGTTACCACCCGGACAGGGGAGAGGCGAACACCGGGGAGCTGTTTTTT.

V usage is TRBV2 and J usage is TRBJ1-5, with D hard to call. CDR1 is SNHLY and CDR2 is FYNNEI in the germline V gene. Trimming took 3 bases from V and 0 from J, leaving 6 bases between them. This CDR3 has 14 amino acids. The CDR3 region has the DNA TGTGCCAGCAGTGATGAGTATAGCAATCAGCCCCAGCATTTT. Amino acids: CASSDEYSNQPQHF.

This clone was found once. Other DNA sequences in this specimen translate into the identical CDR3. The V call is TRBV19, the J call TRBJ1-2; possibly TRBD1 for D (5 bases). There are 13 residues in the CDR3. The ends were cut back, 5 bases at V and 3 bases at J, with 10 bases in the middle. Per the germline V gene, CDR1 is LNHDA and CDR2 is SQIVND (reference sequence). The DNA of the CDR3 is TGTGCCAGTAGTCCCCGGGGGGACTATGGCTACACCTTC. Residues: CASSPRGDYGYTF.

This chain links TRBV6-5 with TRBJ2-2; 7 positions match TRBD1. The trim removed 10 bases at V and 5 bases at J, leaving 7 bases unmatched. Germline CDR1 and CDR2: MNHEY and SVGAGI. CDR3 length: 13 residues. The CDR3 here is CANTQQGTGELFF. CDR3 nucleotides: TGTGCCAACACTCAACAGGGGACCGGGGAGCTGTTTTTT.

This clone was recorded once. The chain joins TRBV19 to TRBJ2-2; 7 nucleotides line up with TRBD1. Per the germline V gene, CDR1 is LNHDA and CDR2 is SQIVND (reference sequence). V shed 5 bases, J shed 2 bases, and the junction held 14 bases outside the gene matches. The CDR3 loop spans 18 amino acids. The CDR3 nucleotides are TGTGCCAGTAGTCTACGCCTCCTAACAGGGGTCAACACCGGGGAGCTGTTTTTT. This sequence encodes CASSLRLLTGVNTGELFF.

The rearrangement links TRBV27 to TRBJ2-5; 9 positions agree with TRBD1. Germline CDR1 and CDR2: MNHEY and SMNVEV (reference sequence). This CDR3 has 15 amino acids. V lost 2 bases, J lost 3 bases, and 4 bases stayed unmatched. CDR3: CASSLRGTGKETQYF. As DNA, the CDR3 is TGTGCCAGCAGTTTAAGGGGGACAGGGAAAGAGACCCAGTACTTC.

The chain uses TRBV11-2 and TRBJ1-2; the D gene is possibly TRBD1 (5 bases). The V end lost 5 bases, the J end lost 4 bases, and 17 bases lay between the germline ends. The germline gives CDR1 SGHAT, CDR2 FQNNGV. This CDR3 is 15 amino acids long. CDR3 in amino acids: CASSPIQGVRYGYTF. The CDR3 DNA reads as TGTGCCAGCAGCCCGATCCAGGGTGTGCGCTATGGCTACACCTTC.

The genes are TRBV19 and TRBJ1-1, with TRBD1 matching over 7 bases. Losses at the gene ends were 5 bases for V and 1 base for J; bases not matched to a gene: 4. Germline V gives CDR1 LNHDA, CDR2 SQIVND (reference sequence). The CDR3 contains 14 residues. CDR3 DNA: TGTGCCAGTAGTCTACAGGGGAGGAACACTGAAGCTTTCTTT. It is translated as CASSLQGRNTEAFF.

CDR3: CASTRTPYNSPLHF. The CDR3 DNA sequence: TGTGCCAGCACCCGGACACCTTATAATTCACCCCTCCACTTT. The chain carries TRBV28 and TRBJ1-6; TRBD1 might be the D (5 bases). The germline gives CDR1 MDHEN, CDR2 SYDVKM. Trimming shortened V by 7 bases and J by 4 bases, and 11 bases separated the two germline ends. The CDR3 is 14 amino acids.

CDR3 sequence: CASSQDLLPTDTQYF. The CDR3 DNA reads as TGCGCCAGCAGCCAAGATCTTCTCCCCACAGATACGCAGTATTTT. This chain connects TRBV4-1 to TRBJ2-3; the D is unclear. The CDR3 consists of 15 residues. Germline V CDR1 and CDR2: MGHRA, YSYEKL. V lost 0 bases to trimming and J lost 2 bases, with 9 bases between them.

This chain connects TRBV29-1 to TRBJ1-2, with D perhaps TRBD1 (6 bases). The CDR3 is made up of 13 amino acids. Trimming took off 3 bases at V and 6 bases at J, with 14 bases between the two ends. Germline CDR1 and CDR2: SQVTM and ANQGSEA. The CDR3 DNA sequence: TGCAGCGTTGATGCCGGGACATCACATGGCTACACCTTC. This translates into CSVDAGTSHGYTF.

CDR3 sequence (DNA): TGCAGTGCTAGATCCCAATACGAGCAGTACTTC. Translation gives CSARSQYEQYF. The rearrangement uses TRBV20-1 and TRBJ2-7; D remains ambiguous. V lost 2 bases, J lost 4 bases, and 6 bases lay in between. There are 11 residues in the CDR3. From germline, CDR1 is DFQATT and CDR2 SNEGSKA (reference sequence).

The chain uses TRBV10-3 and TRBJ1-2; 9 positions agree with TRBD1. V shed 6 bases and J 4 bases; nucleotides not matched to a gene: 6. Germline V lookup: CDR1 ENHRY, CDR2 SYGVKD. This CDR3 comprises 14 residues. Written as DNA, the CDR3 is TGTGCCATCAGCGGACAGGGGTATAGCTATGGCTACACCTTC. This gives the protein CAISGQGYSYGYTF.

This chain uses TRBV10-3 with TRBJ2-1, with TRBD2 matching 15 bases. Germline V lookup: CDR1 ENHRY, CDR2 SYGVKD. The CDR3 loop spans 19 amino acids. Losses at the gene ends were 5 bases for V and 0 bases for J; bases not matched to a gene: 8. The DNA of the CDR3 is TGTGCCATCAGTACCAGGGGGACTAGCGGGGGGCGCTCCTACAATGAGCAGTTCTTC. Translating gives CAISTRGTSGGRSYNEQFF.

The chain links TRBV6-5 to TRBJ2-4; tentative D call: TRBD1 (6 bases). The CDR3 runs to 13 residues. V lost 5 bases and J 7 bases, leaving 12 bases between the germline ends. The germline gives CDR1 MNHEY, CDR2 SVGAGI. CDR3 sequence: CASSPGDGNIQYF. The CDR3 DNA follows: TGTGCCAGCAGTCCAGGGGATGGGAACATTCAGTACTTC.

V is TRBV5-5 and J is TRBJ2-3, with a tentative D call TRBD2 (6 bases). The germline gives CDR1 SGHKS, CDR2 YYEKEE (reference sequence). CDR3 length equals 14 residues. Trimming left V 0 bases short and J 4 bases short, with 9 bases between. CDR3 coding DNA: TGTGCCAGCAGCTTGGACCCGGGGGCAGATACGCAGTATTTT. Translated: CASSLDPGADTQYF.